Sequencing of this TCR beta chain was carried out in a study of regulatory T cells in long-lasting Graves disease. V was shortened by 7 bases and J by 1 base, with 19 bases between the two germline ends. Germline CDR1 is MDHEN and CDR2 is SYDVKM. The CDR3 length is 16 residues. The time point denotes: newly diagnosed GD, antithyroid drugs for less than 3 months. PBMC RNA was the source of the TCR library. Arm-PCR with iRepertoire HTBI primers amplified the CDR3 regions for these TCR beta libraries. TCRdb re-called the multiplex PCR reads through MiXCR, storing one row per CDR3 protein. The top ten hold more than 15% of the sample, which has about 460,000 distinct CDR3 sequences, about 14% seen once. This clonotype was recorded at least ten times. Separately, the same data were catalogued under a study of T cells in Graves' hyperthyroidism and ophthalmopathy.

The chain combines TRBV28 with TRBJ2-5; no firm D call. The receptor was derived from a woman in her forties or fifties with Graves disease. This specimen consisted of peripheral blood mononuclear cells (PBMCs), obtained at new diagnosis, from a patient treated with antithyroid drugs. CDR3 sequence reads: CASTHLMLRSQETQYF. DNA for the CDR3: TGTGCCAGCACGCACTTAATGTTAAGATCCCAAGAGACCCAGTACTTC.